These T cell receptor beta chains were read from a single sample in a study of T cells in Graves' hyperthyroidism and ophthalmopathy. One entry per CDR3 protein, called by TCRdb with MiXCR from the multiplex PCR reads. The data show some 620,000 distinct CDR3 sequences, with about 16% seen just once and less than 4.5% held by the top ten. Sequenced input: blood. The source is a woman in her thirties with Graves' hyperthyroidism. The CDR3 runs from the conserved cysteine through the conserved F or W. The order of the fields is clone size, V gene, D gene, J gene, CDR3 length, CDR3 protein, CDR3 DNA. D genes are given only for firm matches. Not every row has a clone size; where given, it reads once, few, many or a size class.

abundance: NA
v_gene: TRBV6-5
d_gene: NA
j_gene: TRBJ1-5
len: 17
CDR3aa: CASSYAQRRRSNQPQHF
CDR3nt: TGTGCCAGCAGTTACGCCCAGAGACGTAGGAGCAATCAGCCCCAGCATTTT

abundance: NA
v_gene: TRBV15
d_gene: TRBD2
j_gene: TRBJ2-1
len: 14
CDR3aa: CATRIAGGYNEQFF
CDR3nt: TGTGCCACCCGCATAGCGGGAGGATACAATGAGCAGTTCTTC

abundance: many
v_gene: TRBV11-2
d_gene: TRBD2
j_gene: TRBJ2-5
len: 19
CDR3aa: CASSLDRGLAGEGWETQYF
CDR3nt: TGTGCCAGCAGCTTAGATAGGGGACTAGCGGGAGAAGGTTGGGAGACCCAGTACTTC

abundance: NA
v_gene: TRBV5-6
d_gene: NA
j_gene: TRBJ1-2
len: 13
CDR3aa: CASSLVTEDGYTF
CDR3nt: TGTGCCAGCAGCTTGGTTACAGAAGATGGCTACACCTTC

abundance: few
v_gene: TRBV7-2
d_gene: NA
j_gene: TRBJ1-2
len: 13
CDR3aa: CASSLSRVIGYTF
CDR3nt: TGTGCCAGCAGCTTATCCAGGGTAATAGGCTACACCTTC

abundance: NA
v_gene: TRBV30
d_gene: TRBD1
j_gene: TRBJ1-3
len: 14
CDR3aa: CAWSTGTGTNTIYF
CDR3nt: TGTGCCTGGAGTACCGGGACAGGGACTAACACCATATATTTT

abundance: few
v_gene: TRBV7-3
d_gene: TRBD2
j_gene: TRBJ2-1
len: 13
CDR3aa: CASSQLAANEQFF
CDR3nt: TGTGCCAGCAGCCAACTAGCGGCCAATGAGCAGTTCTTC

abundance: many
v_gene: TRBV5-1
d_gene: NA
j_gene: TRBJ2-3
len: 14
CDR3aa: CASSSRGSTDTQYF
CDR3nt: TGCGCCAGCAGCTCCCGTGGGAGCACAGATACGCAGTATTTT

abundance: once
v_gene: TRBV15
d_gene: NA
j_gene: TRBJ2-1
len: 15
CDR3aa: CATSIPRALYNEQFF
CDR3nt: TGTGCCACCAGCATTCCCCGGGCCTTATACAATGAGCAGTTCTTC

abundance: many
v_gene: TRBV7-7
d_gene: TRBD2
j_gene: TRBJ2-5
len: 17
CDR3aa: CASSLEPSGWQQETQYF
CDR3nt: TGTGCTAGCAGCTTAGAACCTAGCGGATGGCAGCAAGAGACCCAGTACTTC

abundance: NA
v_gene: TRBV5-1
d_gene: TRBD2
j_gene: TRBJ2-1
len: 18
CDR3aa: CASSFAGGPGLKNNEQFF
CDR3nt: TGCGCCAGCAGCTTCGCGGGGGGCCCGGGACTTAAGAACAATGAGCAGTTCTTC

abundance: NA
v_gene: TRBV7-3
d_gene: TRBD1
j_gene: TRBJ2-7
len: 15
CDR3aa: CASLPRGTGGYEQYF
CDR3nt: TGTGCCAGTCTGCCCAGGGGGACAGGGGGCTACGAGCAGTACTTC

abundance: few
v_gene: TRBV5-1
d_gene: TRBD1
j_gene: TRBJ1-5
len: 15
CDR3aa: CASSLTGERGQPQHF
CDR3nt: TGCGCCAGCAGCTTGACAGGGGAGCGGGGTCAGCCCCAGCATTTT

abundance: many
v_gene: TRBV7-3
d_gene: NA
j_gene: TRBJ1-5
len: 15
CDR3aa: CASSPSGASNQPQHF
CDR3nt: TGTGCCAGCAGCCCCTCCGGGGCTAGCAATCAGCCCCAGCATTTT

abundance: NA
v_gene: TRBV29-1
d_gene: TRBD1
j_gene: TRBJ2-5
len: 14
CDR3aa: CSGARDRGQETQYF
CDR3nt: TGCAGCGGCGCCCGGGACAGGGGACAAGAGACCCAGTACTTC

abundance: few
v_gene: TRBV30
d_gene: NA
j_gene: TRBJ2-2
len: 14
CDR3aa: CARSWTPNTGELFF
CDR3nt: TGTGCCCGGAGTTGGACACCGAACACCGGGGAGCTGTTTTTT

abundance: NA
v_gene: TRBV5-5
d_gene: NA
j_gene: TRBJ2-5
len: 13
CDR3aa: CASSSRSGVSQYF
CDR3nt: TGTGCCAGCAGCTCAAGGTCTGGTGTTAGCCAGTACTTC

abundance: many
v_gene: TRBV6-6
d_gene: NA
j_gene: TRBJ2-1
len: 17
CDR3aa: CASSYRPWRSAYNEQFF
CDR3nt: TGTGCCAGCAGTTACCGACCCTGGCGGAGCGCTTACAATGAGCAGTTCTTC

abundance: NA
v_gene: TRBV2
d_gene: NA
j_gene: TRBJ2-3
len: 15
CDR3aa: CASRALAEGVDTQYF
CDR3nt: TGTGCCAGCCGGGCCCTAGCGGAGGGGGTAGATACGCAGTATTTT

abundance: NA
v_gene: TRBV19
d_gene: NA
j_gene: TRBJ2-1
len: 11
CDR3aa: CAGGFGDEQFF
CDR3nt: TGTGCCGGGGGGTTCGGGGATGAGCAGTTCTTC

abundance: many
v_gene: TRBV20-1
d_gene: NA
j_gene: TRBJ2-1
len: 11
CDR3aa: CSARDLHEQFF
CDR3nt: TGCAGTGCTAGAGATCTCCATGAGCAGTTCTTC

abundance: many
v_gene: TRBV27
d_gene: NA
j_gene: TRBJ2-7
len: 13
CDR3aa: CASSGRGGYEQYF
CDR3nt: TGTGCCAGCAGTGGGAGGGGGGGCTACGAGCAGTACTTC

abundance: few
v_gene: TRBV4-2
d_gene: TRBD2
j_gene: TRBJ2-3
len: 17
CDR3aa: CASSQDFGLAGSDTQYF
CDR3nt: TGTGCCAGCAGCCAAGATTTCGGACTAGCCGGGTCAGATACGCAGTATTTT

abundance: many
v_gene: TRBV6-5
d_gene: TRBD1
j_gene: TRBJ1-2
len: 15
CDR3aa: CASSYKDRGPYGYTF
CDR3nt: TGTGCCAGCAGTTACAAGGACAGGGGGCCTTATGGCTACACCTTC